What follows describes a single T cell receptor beta chain. The antigen is unknown. This entry is derived from a study of OX40 agonist ivuxolimab in advanced cancers. The method was immunoSEQ multiplex PCR; TCRdb's version includes in-frame clones alone and lacks a portion of them. The repertoire holds under 55,000 clones, with over 80% as singletons. The length of the CDR3 is 15 residues. Germline V CDR1 and CDR2: SGHNT, YYREEE (reference sequence). V was clipped by 0 bases and J by 4 bases; unmatched bases: 2. Overall study findings and caveats: At doses 0.1 to 3.0 mg/kg, CD4+ and CD8+ clones expanded. Among some nonresponders, normalized T-cell clonal expansion was also low.

Sampled blood was obtained at baseline, cycle 4 day 1, and cycle 7 day 1. The V and J genes are TRBV5-4 and TRBJ1-4, with 8 bases matching TRBD1. The sample in question was CD4+ or CD8+ T cells sorted from blood, obtained in a trial of the OX40 agonist ivuxolimab. The TCR comes from an adult with an advanced solid tumor such as melanoma, head and neck, liver or kidney cancer. CDR3 bases: TGTGCCAGCAGCTTGGCGACAGGGGATAATGAAAAACTGTTTTTT. It is translated as CASSLATGDNEKLFF.